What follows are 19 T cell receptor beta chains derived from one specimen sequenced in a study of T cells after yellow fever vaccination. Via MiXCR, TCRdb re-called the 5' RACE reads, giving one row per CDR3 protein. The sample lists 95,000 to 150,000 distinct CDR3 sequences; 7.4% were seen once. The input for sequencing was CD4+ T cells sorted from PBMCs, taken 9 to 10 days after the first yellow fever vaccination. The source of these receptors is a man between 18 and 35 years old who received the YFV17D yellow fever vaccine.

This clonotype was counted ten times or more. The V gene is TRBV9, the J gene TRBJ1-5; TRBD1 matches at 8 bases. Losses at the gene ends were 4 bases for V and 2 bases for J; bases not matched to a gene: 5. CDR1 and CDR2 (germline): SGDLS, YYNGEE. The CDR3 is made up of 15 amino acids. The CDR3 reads CASSLTGEGNQPQHF. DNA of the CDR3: TGTGCCAGCAGCCTGACAGGGGAGGGCAATCAGCCCCAGCATTTT.

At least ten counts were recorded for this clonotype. The CDR3 coding sequence is TGCAGTGCTAGATCCATTGGGCCCAAGCCTTACGAGCAGTACTTC. The encoded protein is CSARSIGPKPYEQYF. This chain joins TRBV20-1 and TRBJ2-7; D is ambiguous. V lost 2 bases and J lost 4, with 18 bases in between. Germline CDR1 DFQATT, CDR2 SNEGSKA (reference sequence). The CDR3 is 15 residues long.

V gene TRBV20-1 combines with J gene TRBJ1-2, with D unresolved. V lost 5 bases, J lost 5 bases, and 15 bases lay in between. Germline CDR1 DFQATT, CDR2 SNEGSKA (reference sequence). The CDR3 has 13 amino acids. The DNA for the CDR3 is TGCAGTGCTCTATCGACGGGGTGGTATGGCTACACCTTC. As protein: CSALSTGWYGYTF.

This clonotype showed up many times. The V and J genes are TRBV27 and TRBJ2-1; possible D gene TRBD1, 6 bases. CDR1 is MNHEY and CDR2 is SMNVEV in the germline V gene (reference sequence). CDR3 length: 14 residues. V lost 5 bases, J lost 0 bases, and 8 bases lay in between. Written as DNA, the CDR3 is TGTGCCAGCAGTGAGGACAGCTCCTACAATGAGCAGTTCTTC. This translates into CASSEDSSYNEQFF.

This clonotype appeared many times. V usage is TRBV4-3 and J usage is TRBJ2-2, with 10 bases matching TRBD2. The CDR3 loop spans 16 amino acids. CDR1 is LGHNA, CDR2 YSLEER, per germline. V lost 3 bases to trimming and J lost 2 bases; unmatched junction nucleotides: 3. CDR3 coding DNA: TGCGCCAGCAGCCATCTAGCGGGGGAAAACACCGGGGAGCTGTTTTTT. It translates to CASSHLAGENTGELFF.

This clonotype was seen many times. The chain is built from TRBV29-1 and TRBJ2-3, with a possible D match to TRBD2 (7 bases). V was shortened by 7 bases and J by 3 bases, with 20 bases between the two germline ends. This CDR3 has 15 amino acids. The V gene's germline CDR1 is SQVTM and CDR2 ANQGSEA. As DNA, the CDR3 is TGCAGCGCACACCAGGGAGGGGGGGCAACAGATACGCAGTATTTT. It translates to CSAHQGGGATDTQYF.

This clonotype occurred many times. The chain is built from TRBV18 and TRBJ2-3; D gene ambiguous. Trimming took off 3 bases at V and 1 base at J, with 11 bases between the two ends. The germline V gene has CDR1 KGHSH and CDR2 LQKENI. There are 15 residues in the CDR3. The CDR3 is CASSPDGSGTDTQYF. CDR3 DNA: TGTGCCAGCTCACCGGACGGCTCCGGCACAGATACGCAGTATTTT.

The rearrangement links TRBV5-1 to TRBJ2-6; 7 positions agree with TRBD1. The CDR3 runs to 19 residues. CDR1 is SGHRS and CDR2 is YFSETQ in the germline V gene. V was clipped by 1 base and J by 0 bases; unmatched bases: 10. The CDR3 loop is CASSLRTGQASSGANVLTF. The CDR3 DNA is TGCGCCAGCAGCTTGCGTACCGGACAGGCGAGCTCTGGGGCCAACGTCCTGACTTTC.

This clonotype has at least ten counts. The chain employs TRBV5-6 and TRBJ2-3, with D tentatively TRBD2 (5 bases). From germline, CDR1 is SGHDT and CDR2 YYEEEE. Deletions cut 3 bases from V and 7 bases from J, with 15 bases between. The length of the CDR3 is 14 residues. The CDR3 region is CASSSGREGYTQYF. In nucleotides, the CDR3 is TGTGCCAGCAGCTCCGGACGGGAAGGCTATACGCAGTATTTT.

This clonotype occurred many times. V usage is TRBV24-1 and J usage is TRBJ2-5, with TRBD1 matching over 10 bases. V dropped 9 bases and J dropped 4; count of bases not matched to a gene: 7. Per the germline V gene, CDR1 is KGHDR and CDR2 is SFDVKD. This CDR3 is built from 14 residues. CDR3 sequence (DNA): TGTGCCACCGCTGACAGGGGGCAAGGAGAGACCCAGTACTTC. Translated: CATADRGQGETQYF.

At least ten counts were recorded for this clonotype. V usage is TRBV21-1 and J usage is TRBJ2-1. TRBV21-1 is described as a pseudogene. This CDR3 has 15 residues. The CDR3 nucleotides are TGTGCCAGCAGCCGACTGGCCAGCTCCTACAATGAGCAGTTCTTC. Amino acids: CASSRLASSYNEQFF.

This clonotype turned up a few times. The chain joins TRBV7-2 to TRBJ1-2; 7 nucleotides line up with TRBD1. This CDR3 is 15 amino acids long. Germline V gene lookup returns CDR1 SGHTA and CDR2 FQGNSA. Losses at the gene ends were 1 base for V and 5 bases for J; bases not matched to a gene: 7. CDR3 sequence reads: CASSLDRGGGYGYTF. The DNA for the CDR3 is TGTGCCAGCAGCTTAGACAGGGGCGGGGGGTATGGCTACACCTTC.

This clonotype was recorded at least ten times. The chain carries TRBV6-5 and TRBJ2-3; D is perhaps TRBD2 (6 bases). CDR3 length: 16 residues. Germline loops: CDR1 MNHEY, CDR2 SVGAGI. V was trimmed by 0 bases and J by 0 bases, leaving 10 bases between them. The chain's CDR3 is CASSYSGLPSTDTQYF. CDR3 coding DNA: TGTGCCAGCAGTTACTCAGGACTACCAAGCACAGATACGCAGTATTTT.

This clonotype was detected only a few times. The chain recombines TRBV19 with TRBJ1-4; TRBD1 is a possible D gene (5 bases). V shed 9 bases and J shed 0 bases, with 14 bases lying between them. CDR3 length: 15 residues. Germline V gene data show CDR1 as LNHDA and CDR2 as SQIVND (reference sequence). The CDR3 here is CASVWGGATNEKLFF. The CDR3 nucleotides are TGTGCCAGCGTCTGGGGCGGTGCAACTAATGAAAAACTGTTTTTT.

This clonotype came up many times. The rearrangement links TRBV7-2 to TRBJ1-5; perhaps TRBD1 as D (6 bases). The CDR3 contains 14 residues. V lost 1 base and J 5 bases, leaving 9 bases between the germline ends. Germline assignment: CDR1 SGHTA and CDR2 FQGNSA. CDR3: CASSLVEGDQPQHF. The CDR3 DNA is TGTGCCAGCAGCTTAGTTGAGGGGGATCAGCCCCAGCATTTT.

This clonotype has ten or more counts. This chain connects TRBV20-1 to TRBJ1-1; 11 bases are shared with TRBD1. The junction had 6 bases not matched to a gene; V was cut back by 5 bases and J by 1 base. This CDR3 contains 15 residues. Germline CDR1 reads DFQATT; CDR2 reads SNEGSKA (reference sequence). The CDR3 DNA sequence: TGCAGTGCTCACCCGGGACAGGGGGGGAACACTGAAGCTTTCTTT. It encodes CSAHPGQGGNTEAFF.

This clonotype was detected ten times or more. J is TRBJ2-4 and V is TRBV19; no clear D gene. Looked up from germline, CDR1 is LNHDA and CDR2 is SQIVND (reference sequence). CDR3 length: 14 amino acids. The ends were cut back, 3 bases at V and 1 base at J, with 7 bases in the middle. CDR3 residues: CASSITSAKNIQYF. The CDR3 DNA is TGTGCCAGTAGTATCACCAGTGCCAAAAACATTCAGTACTTC.

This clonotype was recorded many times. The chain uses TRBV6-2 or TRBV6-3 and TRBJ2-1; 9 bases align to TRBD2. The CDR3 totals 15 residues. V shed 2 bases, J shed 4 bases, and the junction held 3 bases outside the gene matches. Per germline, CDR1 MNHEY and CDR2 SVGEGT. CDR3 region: CASSYLAGIYNEQFF. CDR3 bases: TGTGCCAGCAGTTACCTAGCGGGGATATACAATGAGCAGTTCTTC.

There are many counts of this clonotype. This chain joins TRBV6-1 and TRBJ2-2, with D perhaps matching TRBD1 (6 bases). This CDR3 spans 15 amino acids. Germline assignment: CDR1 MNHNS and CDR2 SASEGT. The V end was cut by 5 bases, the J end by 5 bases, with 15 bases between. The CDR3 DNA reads TGTGCCAGCAGTCCTGAAGGGGGTTGGACCGGGGAGCTGTTTTTT. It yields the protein CASSPEGGWTGELFF.